A selection of T cell receptor beta chains follows, all from one sample in a study of T-cell reconstitution after alpha-beta-depleted transplantation in children. TCRdb itself ran the PCR reads through MiXCR, one entry per CDR3 protein. The data hold 750,000 to 950,000 distinct CDR3 sequences, with approximately 15% observed a single time. Specimen: PBMCs, mostly from graft donor cells, collected 360 days after TCRalphabeta/CD19-depleted stem cell transplant. These receptors were collected from a male patient aged 5 to 17 who had a stem cell transplant for acute lymphoblastic leukemia, so the T cells may come from the graft donor. The CDR3 runs from the conserved cysteine through the conserved F or W.

TRBV12-3/TRBV12-4,TRBJ2-7,CASSFGTGRVFSYEQYF
TRBV6-1,TRBJ2-7,CASSDGAGRNEQYF
TRBV4-1,TRBJ2-2,CASSHGLYPRLGGTGELFF
TRBV12-3/TRBV12-4,TRBJ2-1,CASSLMPGSGPLVYNEQFF
TRBV5-5,TRBJ1-6,CASETGVFYNSPLHF
TRBV21-1,TRBJ2-7,CASRKTVGACGPHYEQYF
TRBV20-1,TRBJ1-1,CSASPNTEAFF
TRBV12-3/TRBV12-4,TRBJ2-1,CASSYGGRKFF
TRBV25-1,TRBJ1-1,CASRGYGTEAFF
TRBV9,TRBJ2-3,CASSVGALVTSGTSTDTQYF
TRBV3-1,TRBJ2-3,CASSQDWRRSPTDTQYF
TRBV2,TRBJ2-1,CASSEAPPIGQFF
TRBV24-1,TRBJ2-2,CATSDFRLAGAGELFF
TRBV4-1,TRBJ2-1,CASSQDWTSGYNEQFF
TRBV9,TRBJ2-5,CASSGIGETQYF
TRBV20-1,TRBJ2-1,CSAGPLLRLSYNEQFF
TRBV6-1,TRBJ1-5,CASSGQNNQPQHF
TRBV6-1,TRBJ2-7,CASSFPDEQYF
TRBV14,TRBJ2-3,CASSLTSGNSNTQYF
TRBV24-1,TRBJ2-3,CATSWSGSTDTQYF
TRBV5-1,TRBJ2-7,CASSLAWGQGAWEQYF
TRBV11-2,TRBJ2-5,CASSLEAGGPETQYF
TRBV5-1,TRBJ1-2,CASSFVPRNYGYTF
TRBV5-1,TRBJ2-7,CASSPDHNYEQYF
TRBV15,TRBJ2-1,CATSRERSANEQFF
TRBV19,TRBJ1-5,CASSTIGPNQPQHF
TRBV9,TRBJ2-5,CASSADPHRLQETQYF
TRBV20-1,TRBJ2-2,CSARGGQINTGELFF
TRBV7-9,TRBJ2-1,CASSLQPGLADNEQFF
TRBV5-1,TRBJ2-1,CASSPTVAGGAYNEQFF
TRBV27,TRBJ2-1,CASRHRQEQGPLTEQFF
TRBV5-1,TRBJ2-3,CASSLDRAPDTQYF
TRBV11-1,TRBJ2-1,CAIFSLGTSRNNEQFF
TRBV6-1,TRBJ2-1,CASSPFTWPFQLYNEQFF
TRBV4-1,TRBJ2-5,CASSHTSGETQYF
TRBV10-3,TRBJ2-7,CAISESMDRVTSYEQYF
TRBV12-3/TRBV12-4,TRBJ2-5,CASSFGGPETQYF